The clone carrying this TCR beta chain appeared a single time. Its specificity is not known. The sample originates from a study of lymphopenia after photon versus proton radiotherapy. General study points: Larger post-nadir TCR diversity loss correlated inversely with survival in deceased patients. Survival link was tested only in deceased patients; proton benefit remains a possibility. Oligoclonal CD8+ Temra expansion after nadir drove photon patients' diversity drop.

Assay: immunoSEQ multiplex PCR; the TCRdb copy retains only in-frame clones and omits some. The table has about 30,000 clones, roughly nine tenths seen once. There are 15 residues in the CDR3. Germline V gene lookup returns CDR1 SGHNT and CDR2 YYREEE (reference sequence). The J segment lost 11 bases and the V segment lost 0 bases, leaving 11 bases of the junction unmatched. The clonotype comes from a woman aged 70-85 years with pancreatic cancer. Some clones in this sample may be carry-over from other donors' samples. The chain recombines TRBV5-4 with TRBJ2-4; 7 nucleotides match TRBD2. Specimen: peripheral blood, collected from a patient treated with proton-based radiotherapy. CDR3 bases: TGTGCCAGCAGCTTGGCCGCCGGGACTACTAATTTTCAGTACTTC. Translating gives CASSLAAGTTNFQYF.